What follows are 21 T cell receptor beta chains derived from one specimen sequenced in a study of T cell repertoires in cytomegalovirus infection. One entry per CDR3 protein results from TCRdb running MiXCR on the reads. The profile shows some 800,000 distinct CDR3 sequences, approximately 32% of them singletons. Their recognized antigens are unknown. This specimen consisted of cultured CD8+ T cells from PBMCs, obtained from culture after CMV antigen stimulation. The receptors derive from a human donor in good health (CMV status not recorded). Some clones in this sample may be carry-over from other donors' samples.

This clonotype was observed a handful of times. The V gene is TRBV27, the J gene TRBJ2-1, with a tentative D call TRBD2 (6 bases). V was trimmed by 3 bases and J by 7 bases, leaving 16 bases between them. There are 15 residues in the CDR3. The germline V gene encodes CDR1 MNHEY and CDR2 SMNVEV (reference sequence). CDR3 sequence (DNA): TGTGCCAGCAGTTTTGGGGCGGGGCTACAGAATGAGCAGTTCTTC. The encoded protein is CASSFGAGLQNEQFF.

This clonotype has just a few counts. The chain is built from TRBV15 and TRBJ2-3; the match to TRBD2 covers 16 bases. CDR3 length equals 17 residues. Germline lookup yields CDR1 LNHNV and CDR2 YYDKDF (reference sequence). The trim removed 4 bases at V and 3 bases at J, leaving 4 bases unmatched. The DNA of the CDR3 is TGTGCCACCAGCAAGGGGACTAGCGGGGGGGCAACAGATACGCAGTATTTT. It translates to CATSKGTSGGATDTQYF.

This clonotype showed up just a few times. The chain uses TRBV11-2 and TRBJ2-3; 11 bases line up with TRBD2. Germline CDR1 SGHAT, CDR2 FQNNGV. CDR3 length equals 16 residues. Trimming cost V 5 bases and J 4 bases; bases outside gene matches: 8. The CDR3 loop is CASSGRSGGAADTQYF. The CDR3 DNA reads as TGTGCCAGCAGCGGGCGTAGCGGGGGGGCAGCAGATACGCAGTATTTT.

V usage is TRBV6-5 and J usage is TRBJ2-1; D ambiguous. This CDR3 is 13 amino acids long. In germline, CDR1 is MNHEY, CDR2 SVGAGI. Trimming shortened V by 5 bases and J by 3 bases, and 8 bases separated the two germline ends. The CDR3 nucleotides read TGTGCCAGCAGTACCTCAGGCTACAATGAGCAGTTCTTC. Encoded protein: CASSTSGYNEQFF.

This clonotype was seen a few times. This chain connects TRBV5-1 to TRBJ2-1, with D uncertain. V dropped 4 bases and J dropped 7 bases, with 15 bases sitting between them. There are 14 residues in the CDR3. From germline, CDR1 is SGHRS and CDR2 YFSETQ. The CDR3 DNA sequence: TGCGCCAGCAGCGCCTCGGGTCTGGGGAATGAGCAGTTCTTC. Amino acid sequence: CASSASGLGNEQFF.

This chain uses TRBV6-1 with TRBJ2-5; 10 bases agree with TRBD2. V gave up 5 bases and J gave up 2 bases; unmatched junction bases: 20. The CDR3 consists of 20 residues. The germline V gene encodes CDR1 MNHNS and CDR2 SASEGT. The CDR3 protein is CASSPYNLVIQRGGQETQYF. The DNA for the CDR3 is TGTGCCAGCAGTCCATACAACTTAGTGATCCAGCGGGGGGGTCAAGAGACCCAGTACTTC.

The chain employs TRBV11-3 and TRBJ2-7; TRBD2 aligns across 7 bases. This CDR3 comprises 18 residues. With 0 bases clipped from V and 4 bases from J, the junction kept 15 bases outside the gene matches. Germline V gene lookup returns CDR1 SGHNT and CDR2 YENEEA. The CDR3 loop reads CASSLERRDYTGTYEQYF. The DNA for the CDR3 is TGTGCCAGCAGCTTAGAACGCCGGGACTACACTGGCACTTACGAGCAGTACTTC.

This clonotype was picked up a small number of times. The chain is built from TRBV5-6 and TRBJ1-1; D perhaps matches TRBD1 (6 bases). The CDR3 loop spans 16 amino acids. Trimming shortened V by 5 bases and J by 0 bases, and 17 bases separated the two germline ends. The germline gives CDR1 SGHDT, CDR2 YYEEEE. The CDR3 bases are TGTGCCAGCAGGGTTCAGGGGCAGGAACTGAACACTGAAGCTTTCTTT. Amino acids: CASRVQGQELNTEAFF.

This clonotype was detected only a few times. The chain links TRBV12-3 or TRBV12-4 to TRBJ2-3, with D perhaps TRBD1 or TRBD2 (5 bases each). V shed 6 bases and J shed 2 bases, with 12 bases lying between them. There are 14 residues in the CDR3. The CDR3 sequence: CASSRDLYTDTQYF. The CDR3 nucleotides are TGTGCCAGCAGCCGGGACCTTTACACAGATACGCAGTATTTT.

Details on this clonotype: The conserved phenylalanine or tryptophan normally closing the CDR3 is absent here, so this likely arose from a read error. This sequence joins TRBV6-2 or TRBV6-3 and TRBJ1-2; no definite D call. CDR3 length: 11 residues. V gave up 4 bases and J gave up 5 bases, with 5 bases separating them. Germline V gene sequence: CDR1 MNHEY, CDR2 SVGEGT. CDR3 DNA sequence: TGTGCCAGCAGTTCCGGTTATGGCTACACCTCC. This gives the protein CASSSGYGYTS.

There are a few counts of this clonotype. This rearrangement joins TRBV7-9 to TRBJ2-3; TRBD2 agrees at 13 bases. The CDR3 is 16 amino acids. The germline CDR1 and CDR2 sequences are SEHNR and FQNEAQ (reference sequence). V gave up 5 bases and J gave up 4 bases; unmatched junction bases: 6. The CDR3 loop is CASSDRTSGGPDTQYF. CDR3 DNA: TGTGCCAGCAGCGACCGGACTAGCGGGGGACCAGATACGCAGTATTTT.

Concerning this clonotype: One base away lies a much larger clone, so this may be a sequencing read error. V and J are TRBV7-2 and TRBJ1-2; D gene ambiguous. The CDR3 has 11 residues. The germline V gene encodes CDR1 SGHTA and CDR2 FQGNSA. V was pared by 4 bases and J by 4 bases, with 4 bases between. CDR3 residues: CASSSCYGYTF. For the CDR3, the DNA is TGTGCCAGCAGCTCGTGCTATGGCTACACCTTC.

This clonotype was found a few times. The chain is built from TRBV15 and TRBJ2-2; D may be TRBD1 (6 bases). CDR3 length: 14 residues. V was clipped by 2 bases and J by 3 bases, with 7 bases between them. The germline V gene has CDR1 LNHNV and CDR2 YYDKDF (reference sequence). As DNA, the CDR3 is TGTGCCACCAGCAGATACAGGGACACCGGGGAGCTGTTTTTT. Translated, it gives CATSRYRDTGELFF.

Of note for this clonotype: This may arise from a read error, as a much more abundant clone is one base away. The genes are TRBV12-3 or TRBV12-4 and TRBJ2-1, with D possibly being TRBD1 or TRBD2 (5 bases each). The CDR3 runs to 13 residues. The V and J ends lost 8 bases and 6 bases respectively, with 14 bases between them. This CDR3 reads CASCSRDPNEQFF. The CDR3 DNA sequence: TGTGCCAGCTGTAGCCGGGACCCCAATGAGCAGTTCTTC.

The chain combines TRBV4-1 with TRBJ2-1, with 15 positions matching TRBD2. The CDR3 has 19 residues. The germline V gene encodes CDR1 MGHRA and CDR2 YSYEKL. Trimming took 4 bases from V and 5 from J; bases not matched to a gene: 12. The chain's CDR3 is CASSRSGTSGGNLDNEQFF. CDR3 in DNA: TGCGCCAGCAGCCGCTCCGGGACTAGCGGGGGGAATCTCGACAATGAGCAGTTCTTC.

This rearrangement joins TRBV12-3 or TRBV12-4 to TRBJ1-5, with a possible D match to TRBD1 (6 bases). V was trimmed by 1 base and J by 2 bases, leaving 12 bases between them. The CDR3 covers 16 residues. The CDR3 reads CASSLGWTAGNQPQHF. In DNA, the CDR3 is TGTGCCAGCAGTTTAGGGTGGACAGCCGGCAATCAGCCCCAGCATTTT.

A remark on this clonotype: The junction departs from the called germline gene at one end, perhaps through a read error. The chain employs TRBV7-7 and TRBJ2-2, with 9 bases fitting TRBD1. This CDR3 spans 17 amino acids. Germline CDR1 and CDR2: SSHAT and FNYEAQ (reference sequence). CDR3 bases: TGTGCTAGCAGCTTAGGGGCCACAGGGGGCTTGTCCGGGGAGCTGTTTTTT. It is translated as CASSLGATGGLSGELFF.

The chain is built from TRBV7-9 and TRBJ2-7; D possibly corresponds to TRBD1 (6 bases). Trimming pared 1 base from V and 3 bases from J, leaving 13 bases between. Germline CDR1 and CDR2: SEHNR and FQNEAQ (reference sequence). This CDR3 has 15 residues. The CDR3 bases are TGTGCCAGCAGCTTAGTAGGGGCCAGGGGCTACGAGCAGTACTTC. Its protein is CASSLVGARGYEQYF.

CDR3: CATSGRDTYSGANVLTF. CDR3 sequence (DNA): TGTGCCACCAGTGGCCGGGACACCTACTCTGGGGCCAACGTCCTGACTTTC. The J gene is TRBJ2-6, the V gene TRBV24-1, with D perhaps matching TRBD1 (6 bases). Germline assignment: CDR1 KGHDR and CDR2 SFDVKD. V was trimmed by 5 bases and J by 0 bases, leaving 13 bases between them. The CDR3 covers 17 residues.

On this clonotype: It may be a read error: a sequence one base away is much more abundant. The chain links TRBV7-2 to TRBJ1-1, with D unresolved. CDR1 is SGHTA and CDR2 is FQGNSA in the germline V gene. CDR3 length: 12 amino acids. The CDR3 nucleotides are TGTGTCAGCACCCAGTCCCACACTGAAGCTTTCTTT. Its translation is CVSTQSHTEAFF.

This chain links TRBV12-3 or TRBV12-4 with TRBJ2-2; the D gene is possibly TRBD2 (5 bases). The CDR3 has 14 amino acids. Between the trimmed V and J ends, which lost 6 bases and 3 bases, there was a span of 11 bases. CDR3 bases: TGTGCCAGCAGCCCGAGGGTAGACACCGGGGAGCTGTTTTTT. This encodes CASSPRVDTGELFF.